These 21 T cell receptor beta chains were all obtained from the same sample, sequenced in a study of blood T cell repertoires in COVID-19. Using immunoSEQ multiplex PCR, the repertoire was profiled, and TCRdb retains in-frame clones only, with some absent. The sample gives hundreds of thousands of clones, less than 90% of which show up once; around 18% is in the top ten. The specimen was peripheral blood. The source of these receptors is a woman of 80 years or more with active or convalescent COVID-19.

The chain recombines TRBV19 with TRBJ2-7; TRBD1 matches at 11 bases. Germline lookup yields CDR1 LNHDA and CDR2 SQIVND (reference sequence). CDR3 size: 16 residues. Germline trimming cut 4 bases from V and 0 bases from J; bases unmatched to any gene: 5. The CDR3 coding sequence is TGTGCCAGTAGTAGCCCGGGACAGGGGGGCTCCTACGAGCAGTACTTC. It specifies CASSSPGQGGSYEQYF.

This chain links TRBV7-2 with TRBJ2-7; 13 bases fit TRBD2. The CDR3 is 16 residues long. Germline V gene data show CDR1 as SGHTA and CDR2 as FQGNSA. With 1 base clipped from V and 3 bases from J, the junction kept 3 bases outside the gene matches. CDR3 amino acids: CASSLVGTSGNYEQYF. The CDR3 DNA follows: TGTGCCAGCAGCTTAGTGGGGACTAGCGGGAACTACGAGCAGTACTTC.

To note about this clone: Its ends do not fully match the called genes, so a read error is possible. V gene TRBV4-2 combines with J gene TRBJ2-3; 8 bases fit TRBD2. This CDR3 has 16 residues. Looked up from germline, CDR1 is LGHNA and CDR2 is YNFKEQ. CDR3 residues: CASSQGSGSWTDTQYF. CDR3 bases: TGTGCCAGCAGTCAAGGGAGCGGGAGCTGGACAGATACGCAGTATTTT.

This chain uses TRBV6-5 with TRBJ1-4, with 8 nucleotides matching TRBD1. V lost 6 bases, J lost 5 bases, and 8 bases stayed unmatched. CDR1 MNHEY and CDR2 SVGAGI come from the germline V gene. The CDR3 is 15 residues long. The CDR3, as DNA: TGTGCCAGCAGGGGATACTGGACAGGGAATGAAAAACTGTTTTTT. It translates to CASRGYWTGNEKLFF.

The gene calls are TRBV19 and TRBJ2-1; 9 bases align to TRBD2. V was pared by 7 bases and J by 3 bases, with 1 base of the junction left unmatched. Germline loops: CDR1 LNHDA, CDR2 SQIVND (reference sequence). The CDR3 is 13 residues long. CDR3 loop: CASTSGIYNEQFF. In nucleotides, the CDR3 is TGTGCCAGTACTAGCGGGATCTACAATGAGCAGTTCTTC.

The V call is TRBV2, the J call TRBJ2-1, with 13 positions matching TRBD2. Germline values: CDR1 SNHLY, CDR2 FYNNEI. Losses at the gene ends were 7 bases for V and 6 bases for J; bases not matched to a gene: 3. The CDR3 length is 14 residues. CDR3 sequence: CASKTSGGANEQFF. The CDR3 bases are TGTGCCAGCAAAACTAGCGGGGGGGCCAATGAGCAGTTCTTC. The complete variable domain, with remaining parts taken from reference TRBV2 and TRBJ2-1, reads EPEVTQTPSHQVTQMGQEVILRCVPISNHLYFYWYRQILGQKVEFLVSFYNNEISEKSEIFDDQFSVERPDGSNFTLKIRSTKLEDSAMYFCASKTSGGANEQFFGPGTRLTVL.

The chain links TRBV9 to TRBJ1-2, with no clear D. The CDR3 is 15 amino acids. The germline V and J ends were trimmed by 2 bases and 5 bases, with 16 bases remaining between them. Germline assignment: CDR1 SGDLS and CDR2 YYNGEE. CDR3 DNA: TGTGCCAGCAGCGTCTCCAGGATTGGGCTATATGGCTACACCTTC. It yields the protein CASSVSRIGLYGYTF.

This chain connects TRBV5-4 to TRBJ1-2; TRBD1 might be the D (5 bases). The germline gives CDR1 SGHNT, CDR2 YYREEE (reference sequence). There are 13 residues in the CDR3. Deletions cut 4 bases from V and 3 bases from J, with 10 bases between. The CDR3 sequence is CASSVDSYYGYTF. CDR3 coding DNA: TGTGCCAGCAGCGTAGACAGCTACTATGGCTACACCTTC.

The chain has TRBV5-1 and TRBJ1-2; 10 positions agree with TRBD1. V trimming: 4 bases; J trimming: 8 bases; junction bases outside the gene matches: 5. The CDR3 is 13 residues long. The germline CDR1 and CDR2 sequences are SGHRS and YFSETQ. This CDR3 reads CASSLDRGKGYTF. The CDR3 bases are TGCGCCAGCAGCCTGGACAGGGGGAAAGGCTACACCTTC.

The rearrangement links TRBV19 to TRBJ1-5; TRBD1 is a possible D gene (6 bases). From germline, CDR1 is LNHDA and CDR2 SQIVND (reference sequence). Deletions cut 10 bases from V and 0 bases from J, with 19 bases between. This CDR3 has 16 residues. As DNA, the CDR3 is TGTGCCATCAAAGGGGGACAACTTTATAGCAATCAGCCCCAGCATTTT. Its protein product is CAIKGGQLYSNQPQHF.

The CDR3 sequence: CASTTSGTSTYNEQFF. The DNA of the CDR3 is TGTGCCAGTACCACCTCAGGGACTTCCACCTACAATGAGCAGTTCTTC. The V and J genes are TRBV19 and TRBJ2-1; a weak D match, TRBD2 (6 bases). Trimming shortened V by 7 bases and J by 2 bases, and 18 bases separated the two germline ends. Germline values: CDR1 LNHDA, CDR2 SQIVND (reference sequence). This CDR3 region has 16 residues.

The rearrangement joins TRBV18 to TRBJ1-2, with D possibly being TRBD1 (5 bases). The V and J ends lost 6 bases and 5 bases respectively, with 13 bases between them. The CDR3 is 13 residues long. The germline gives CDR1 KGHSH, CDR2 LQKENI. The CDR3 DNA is TGTGCCAGCTCCGCAGCGGGGGAGTATGGCTACACCTTC. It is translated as CASSAAGEYGYTF.

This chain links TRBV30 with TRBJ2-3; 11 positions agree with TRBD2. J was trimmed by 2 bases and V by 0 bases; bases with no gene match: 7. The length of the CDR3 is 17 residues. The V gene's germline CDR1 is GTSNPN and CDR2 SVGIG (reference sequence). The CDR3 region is CAWSVSWGLAATDTQYF. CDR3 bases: TGTGCCTGGAGTGTATCGTGGGGACTAGCGGCCACAGATACGCAGTATTTT.

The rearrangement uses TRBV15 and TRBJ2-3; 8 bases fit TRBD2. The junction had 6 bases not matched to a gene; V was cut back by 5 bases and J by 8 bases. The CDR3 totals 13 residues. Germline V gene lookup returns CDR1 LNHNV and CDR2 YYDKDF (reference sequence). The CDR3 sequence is CATSPRRGGTQYF. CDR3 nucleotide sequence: TGTGCCACCAGCCCCCGCCGGGGGGGTACGCAGTATTTT.

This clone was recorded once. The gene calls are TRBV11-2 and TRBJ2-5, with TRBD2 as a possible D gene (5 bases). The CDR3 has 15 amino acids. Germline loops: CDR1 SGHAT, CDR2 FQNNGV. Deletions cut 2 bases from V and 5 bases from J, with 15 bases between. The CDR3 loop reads CASSLSSARRETQYF. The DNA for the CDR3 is TGTGCCAGCAGCTTATCGTCCGCGAGGAGGGAGACCCAGTACTTC.

Written as DNA, the CDR3 is TGTGCCAGTAGTATTGACAGCCCGGGCGGTCAGACCCAGTACTTC. It is translated as CASSIDSPGGQTQYF. V gene TRBV19 combines with J gene TRBJ2-5; TRBD1 is a possible D gene (5 bases). CDR1 is LNHDA and CDR2 is SQIVND in the germline V gene (reference sequence). Trimming pared 3 bases from V and 6 bases from J, leaving 17 bases between. The CDR3 length is 15 residues.

The CDR3 region is CASSQGQGLFLQPQHF. The CDR3 nucleotides read TGTGCCAGCAGCCAAGGACAGGGTCTTTTTTTACAGCCCCAGCATTTT. The chain is built from TRBV16 and TRBJ1-5; 8 bases line up with TRBD1. This CDR3 contains 16 residues. The germline V gene encodes CDR1 KGHSY and CDR2 FQNENV. Trimming took 2 bases from V and 7 from J; bases not matched to a gene: 10.

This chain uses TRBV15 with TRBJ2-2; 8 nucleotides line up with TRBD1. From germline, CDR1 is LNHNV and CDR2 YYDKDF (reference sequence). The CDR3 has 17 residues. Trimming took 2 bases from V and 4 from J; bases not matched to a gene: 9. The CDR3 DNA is TGTGCCACCAGCAGAACAAACAGGGGGAGCAGCACCGGGGAGCTGTTTTTT. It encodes CATSRTNRGSSTGELFF.

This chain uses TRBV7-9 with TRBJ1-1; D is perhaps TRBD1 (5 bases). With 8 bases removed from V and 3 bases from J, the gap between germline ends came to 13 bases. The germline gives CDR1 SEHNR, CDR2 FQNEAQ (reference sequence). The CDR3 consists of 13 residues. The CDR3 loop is CASGKQADTEAFF. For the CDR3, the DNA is TGTGCCAGCGGAAAACAGGCAGACACTGAAGCTTTCTTT.

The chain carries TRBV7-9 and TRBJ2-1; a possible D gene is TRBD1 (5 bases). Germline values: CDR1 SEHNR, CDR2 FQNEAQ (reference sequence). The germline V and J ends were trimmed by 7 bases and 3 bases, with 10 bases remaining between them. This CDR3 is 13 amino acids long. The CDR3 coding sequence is TGTGCCAGCACGACAGATGTCTACAATGAGCAGTTCTTC. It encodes CASTTDVYNEQFF.

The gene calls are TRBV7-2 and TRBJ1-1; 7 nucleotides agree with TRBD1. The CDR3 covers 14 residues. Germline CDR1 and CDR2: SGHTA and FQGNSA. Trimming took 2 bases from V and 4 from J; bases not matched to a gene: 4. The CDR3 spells CASSLRAGGTEAFF. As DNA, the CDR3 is TGTGCCAGCAGCTTAAGGGCAGGGGGCACTGAAGCTTTCTTT.